Listed below are T cell receptor beta chains from one sample, sequenced in a study of T-cell reconstitution after alpha-beta-depleted transplantation in children. TCRdb re-derived calls from the PCR reads in MiXCR, one entry per CDR3 protein. The sample includes 150,000 to 250,000 distinct CDR3 sequences, 6.3% seen only once; the top ten take around 4.3%. The sequencing here drew on PBMCs, taken before TCRalphabeta/CD19-depleted stem cell transplant. These receptors all stem from a girl younger than two with combined immunodeficiency, due to receive a stem cell transplant. The CDR3 runs from the conserved cysteine through the conserved F or W. Fields, in order: J gene, V gene, D gene, clone size, CDR3 DNA, CDR3 protein. The D gene is left open where the match is weak. Clone size is shown for a subset of rows, as once, few, many or a class of expanded clone.

TRBJ2-1,TRBV14,-,many,TGTGCCAGCAGCCAAGTGTTTGGACTCGTCTACAATGAGCAGTTCTTC,CASSQVFGLVYNEQFF
TRBJ2-7,TRBV7-2,-,many,TGTGCCAGCAGCCGTAGAAGTTTCTCGATCTACGAGCAGTACTTC,CASSRRSFSIYEQYF
TRBJ2-1,TRBV20-1,TRBD2,many,TGCAGTGCTTTGACTAGCGGGGGGTACTCCAATGAGCAGTTCTTC,CSALTSGGYSNEQFF
TRBJ2-3,TRBV5-1,TRBD1,many,TGCGCCAGCAGCTGGGCCGGGACAGGAACAGATACGCAGTATTTT,CASSWAGTGTDTQYF
TRBJ2-1,TRBV12-3/TRBV12-4,-,many,TGTGCCAGCAGCCCCCAGAGAGGTGAGCAGTTCTTC,CASSPQRGEQFF
TRBJ2-7,TRBV12-3/TRBV12-4,-,few,TGTGCCAGATGTTTGTACGAGCAGTACTTC,CARCLYEQYF
TRBJ2-1,TRBV3-1,-,many,TGTGCCAGCAGCCGAGAGACGGACGGCTATGAGCAGTTCTTC,CASSRETDGYEQFF
TRBJ2-7,TRBV12-3/TRBV12-4,TRBD2,many,TGTGCCAGCAGTTTGGGAAGGTTAGCGGGTTCCTACGAGCAGTACTTC,CASSLGRLAGSYEQYF
TRBJ2-7,TRBV4-3,-,many,TGCGCCAGCAGCCAAGATCGTCCAGACTCCTACGAGCAGTACTTC,CASSQDRPDSYEQYF
TRBJ2-7,TRBV7-3,-,-,TGTGCCAGCAGCTTAGGGGACCGCTCCACCTACGAGCAGTACTTC,CASSLGDRSTYEQYF
TRBJ2-2,TRBV28,TRBD2,many,TGTGCCAGCAGTTTCCCCCTGCAACTAGCGGGAGGTCAAAAAACCGGGGAGCTGTTTTTT,CASSFPLQLAGGQKTGELFF
TRBJ2-2,TRBV20-1,TRBD1,many,TGCAGTGCTAGAGATCCGACAGGGGTTTTCGGCGGGGAGCTGTTTTTT,CSARDPTGVFGGELFF
TRBJ2-2,TRBV20-1,-,many,TGCAGTGCTAGAGTAAGGGAGGCCGGGGAGCTGTTTTTT,CSARVREAGELFF
TRBJ2-1,TRBV6-2/TRBV6-3,-,many,TGTGCCAGCAGTTCTACTACAGGTTACTACAATGAGCAGTTCTTC,CASSSTTGYYNEQFF
TRBJ1-1,TRBV29-1,-,many,TGCAGCGTTCCTTTAGTGGACACTGAAGCTTTCTTT,CSVPLVDTEAFF
TRBJ2-7,TRBV20-1,TRBD1,many,TGCAGTGCGAGACCCCGGGACAGCCCCTACGAGCAGTACTTC,CSARPRDSPYEQYF
TRBJ2-2,TRBV5-6,TRBD2,many,TGTGCCAGCAGCTTAGAAAGCGGGGGGAACACCGGGGAGCTGTTTTTT,CASSLESGGNTGELFF
TRBJ2-1,TRBV29-1,-,-,TGCAGCGTTGAGGAACAGGGCGTACAGAATGAGCAGTTCTTC,CSVEEQGVQNEQFF
TRBJ2-3,TRBV7-9,-,many,TGTGCCACTCTGGGATGGGGCGAAAAGACAGATACGCAGTATTTT,CATLGWGEKTDTQYF
TRBJ2-7,TRBV6-5,TRBD1,-,TGTGCCAGCAGTTCCAACCCAGGGGGCACCTACGAGCAGTACTTC,CASSSNPGGTYEQYF
TRBJ2-3,TRBV10-3,TRBD1,many,TGTGCCATCAGGACAGGGGAGACAGATACGCAGTATTTT,CAIRTGETDTQYF
TRBJ2-5,TRBV30,-,few,TGTGCCTGGAGTGCCGGGACGTCCGCGAGCGAGACCCAGTACTTC,CAWSAGTSASETQYF
TRBJ1-6,TRBV29-1,-,many,TGCAGCGTTGGGGGACACCTGAATATATCCTATAATTCACCCCTCCACTTT,CSVGGHLNISYNSPLHF
TRBJ2-7,TRBV7-9,TRBD1,-,TGTGCCAGCAGCTTAGTCGGGACAGGGGAAGCCTACGAGCAGTACTTC,CASSLVGTGEAYEQYF
TRBJ1-2,TRBV5-1,-,few,TGCGCCAGCAGCTTAAGTGGTGAGGGCAGCAGGGGCTACACCTTC,CASSLSGEGSRGYTF
TRBJ1-1,TRBV16,-,-,TGTGCCAGCAGCCAATTTAGATCGGGGATAGAAGCTTTCTTT,CASSQFRSGIEAFF
TRBJ2-4,TRBV5-1,-,-,TGCGCCAGCAGCTTGGAGGGAGACAGAAAGTACTTC,CASSLEGDRKYF
TRBJ2-7,TRBV28,-,many,TGTGCCAGCAGCCAAACCTCCTACGAGCAGTACTTC,CASSQTSYEQYF
TRBJ1-4,TRBV7-8,-,many,TGTGCCAGCAGAGTATCCAGGGGACTTTCAACTAATGAAAAACTGTTTTTT,CASRVSRGLSTNEKLFF
TRBJ2-5,TRBV4-3,TRBD2,-,TGCGCCAGCAGCCGAGGGGAGGGGGAGACCCAGTACTTC,CASSRGEGETQYF
TRBJ2-5,TRBV4-3,-,many,TGCGCCAGCAGCCAAGATCGCGGGTTAGGAGAGACCCAGTACTTC,CASSQDRGLGETQYF
TRBJ1-1,TRBV12-3/TRBV12-4,-,-,TGTGCCAGCACCTGGGGAGCTGGCCCACATGGAGCTTTCTTT,CASTWGAGPHGAFF
TRBJ2-7,TRBV20-1,TRBD2,many,TGCAGTGCTAAGCTCCAAGGTGGCGGGAGGGCCTTCTACGAGCAGTACTTC,CSAKLQGGGRAFYEQYF
TRBJ2-1,TRBV20-1,-,many,TGCAGTGCCAGTTTATGGGGGAATGAGCAGTTCTTC,CSASLWGNEQFF
TRBJ1-1,TRBV5-1,-,-,TGCGCCAGCAGCTTGGTGTGGTTGGGCAGCGGGGCTGAAGCTTTCTTT,CASSLVWLGSGAEAFF
TRBJ2-3,TRBV4-2,TRBD2,many,TGTGCCAGCAGCCAAGAACAGCGGGGCTTGTACACAGATACGCAGTATTTT,CASSQEQRGLYTDTQYF
TRBJ2-1,TRBV4-1,TRBD2,many,TGCGCCAGCACCCCTGAGAGCGGGAGGCGTCGGAATGAGCAGTTCTTC,CASTPESGRRRNEQFF
TRBJ2-1,TRBV11-1,TRBD2,-,TGTGCCAGCAGCTTCTGGACTAGCGGGGGGGCCGAAAATGAGCAGTTCTTC,CASSFWTSGGAENEQFF
TRBJ1-2,TRBV12-3/TRBV12-4,-,many,TGTGCCAGCAGTTTAGCCACGCCTAACTATGGCTACACCTTC,CASSLATPNYGYTF
TRBJ2-1,TRBV3-1,TRBD2,-,TGTGCCAGCAGCCAAGCCTTATCGGGGCTTAGCGGGGTAACCCGCTCCTACAATGAGCAGTTCTTC,CASSQALSGLSGVTRSYNEQFF
TRBJ2-1,TRBV7-6,TRBD1,many,TGTGCCAGCAGCTCCCCCGGGACAGGGACGAATGAGCAGTTCTTC,CASSSPGTGTNEQFF
TRBJ2-7,TRBV6-5,TRBD2,many,TGTGCCAGCAGTTACAGGCCGGTAGCGGGAGGATACGAGCAGTACTTC,CASSYRPVAGGYEQYF
TRBJ2-7,TRBV5-5,-,many,TGTGCCAGCAGCTCTCCAGCGGTCGAGCAGTACTTC,CASSSPAVEQYF
TRBJ2-1,TRBV7-6,TRBD2,few,TGTGCCAGCAGCTCCCCGACCCCGGCTAGCGGGAGTTCCTACAATGAGCAGTTCTTC,CASSSPTPASGSSYNEQFF
TRBJ2-1,TRBV20-1,-,many,TGCAGTGCTAGGCTCTCGCGGGGCGGTGAGCAGTTCTTC,CSARLSRGGEQFF
TRBJ1-4,TRBV29-1,-,few,TGCAGCGTTGATGGGGGGTCAAATGAAAAACTGTTTTTT,CSVDGGSNEKLFF
TRBJ2-2,TRBV5-5,TRBD2,many,TGTGCCAGCAGCTTACAACCGGGACTAAACACCGGGGAGCTGTTTTTT,CASSLQPGLNTGELFF
TRBJ1-3,TRBV19,-,few,TGTGCCAGTAGTACCAGCGAGGGGTATGGAAACACCATATATTTT,CASSTSEGYGNTIYF